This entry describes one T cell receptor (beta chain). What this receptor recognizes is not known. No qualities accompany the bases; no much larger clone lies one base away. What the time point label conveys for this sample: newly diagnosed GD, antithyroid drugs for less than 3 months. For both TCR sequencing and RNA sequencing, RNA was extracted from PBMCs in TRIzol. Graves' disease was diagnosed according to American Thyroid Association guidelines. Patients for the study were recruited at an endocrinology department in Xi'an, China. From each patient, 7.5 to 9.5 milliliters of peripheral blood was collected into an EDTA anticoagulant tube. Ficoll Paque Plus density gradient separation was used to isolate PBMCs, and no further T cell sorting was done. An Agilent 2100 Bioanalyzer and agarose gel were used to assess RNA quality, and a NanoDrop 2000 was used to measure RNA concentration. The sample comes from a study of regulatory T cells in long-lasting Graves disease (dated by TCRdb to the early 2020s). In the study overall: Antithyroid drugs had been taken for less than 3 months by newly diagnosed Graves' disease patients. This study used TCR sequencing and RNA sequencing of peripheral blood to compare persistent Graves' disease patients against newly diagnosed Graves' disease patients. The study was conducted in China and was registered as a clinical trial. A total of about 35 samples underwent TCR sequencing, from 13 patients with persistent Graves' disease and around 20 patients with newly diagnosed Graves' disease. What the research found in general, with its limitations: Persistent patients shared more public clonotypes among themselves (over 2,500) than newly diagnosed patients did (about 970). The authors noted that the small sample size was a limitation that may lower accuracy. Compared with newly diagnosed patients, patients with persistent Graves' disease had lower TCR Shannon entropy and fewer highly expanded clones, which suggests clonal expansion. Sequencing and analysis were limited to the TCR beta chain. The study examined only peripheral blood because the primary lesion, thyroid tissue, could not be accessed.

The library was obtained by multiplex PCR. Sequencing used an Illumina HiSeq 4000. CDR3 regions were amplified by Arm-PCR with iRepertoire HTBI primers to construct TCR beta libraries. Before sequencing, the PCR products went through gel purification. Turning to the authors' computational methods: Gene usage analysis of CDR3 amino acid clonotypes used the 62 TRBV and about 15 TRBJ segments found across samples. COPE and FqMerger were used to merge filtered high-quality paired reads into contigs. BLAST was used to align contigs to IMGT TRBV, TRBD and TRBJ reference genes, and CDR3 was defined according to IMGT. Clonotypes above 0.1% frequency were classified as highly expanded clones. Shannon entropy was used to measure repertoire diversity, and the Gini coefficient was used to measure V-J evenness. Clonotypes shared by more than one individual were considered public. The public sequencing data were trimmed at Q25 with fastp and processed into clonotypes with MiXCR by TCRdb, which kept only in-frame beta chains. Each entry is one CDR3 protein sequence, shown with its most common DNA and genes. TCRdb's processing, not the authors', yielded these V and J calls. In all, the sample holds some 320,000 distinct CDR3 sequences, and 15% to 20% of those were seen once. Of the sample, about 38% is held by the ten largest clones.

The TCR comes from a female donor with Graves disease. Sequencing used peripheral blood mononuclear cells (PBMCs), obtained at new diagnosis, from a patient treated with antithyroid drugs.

The CDR3 reads as follows: CASSLDPIEKLFF. The DNA sequence is TGTGCCAGCAGCTTAGACCCTATCGAAAAACTGTTTTTT. The chain was built from TRBV7-8 and TRBJ1-4, with the D gene call left open. For CDR1 and CDR2, the germline V gene lists SGHVS and FQNEAQ. From the cysteine through the phenylalanine, the CDR3 covers 13 amino acids. Only the CDR3 part of the read is kept: 39 bases, read in frame from the first base. The V and J ends are trimmed by 1 base and 8 bases, leaving 8 bases between them. Where the CDR3 stops, the reference TRBV7-8 and TRBJ1-4 genes take over; the full variable domain is GAGVSQSPRYKVAKRGQDVALRCDPISGHVSLFWYQQALGQGPEFLTYFQNEAQLDKSGLPSDRFFAERPEGSVSTLKIQRTQQEDSAVYLCASSLDPIEKLFFGSGTQLSVL.